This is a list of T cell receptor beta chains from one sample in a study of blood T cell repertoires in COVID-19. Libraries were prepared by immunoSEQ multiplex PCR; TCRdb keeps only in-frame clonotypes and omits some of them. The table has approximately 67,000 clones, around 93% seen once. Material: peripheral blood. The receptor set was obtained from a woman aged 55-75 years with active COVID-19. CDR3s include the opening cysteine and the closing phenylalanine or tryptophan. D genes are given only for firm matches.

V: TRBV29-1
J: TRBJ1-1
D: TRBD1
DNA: TGCAGCGCGGACAGGTTGGGGAACACTGAAGCTTTCTTT
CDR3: CSADRLGNTEAFF

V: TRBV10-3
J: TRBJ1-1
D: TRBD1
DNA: TGTGCCATCAGGGGGACAGGGGGTGGTGAAGCTTTCTTT
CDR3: CAIRGTGGGEAFF

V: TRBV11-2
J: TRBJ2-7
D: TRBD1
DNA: TGTGCCAGCACCCCAGGGGGCCACGAGCAGTACTTC
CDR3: CASTPGGHEQYF

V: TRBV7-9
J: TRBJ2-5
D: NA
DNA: TGTGCCAGCAGCTTAGTGGGAGGAGAGACCCAGTACTTC
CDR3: CASSLVGGETQYF

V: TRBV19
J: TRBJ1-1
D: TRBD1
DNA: TGTGCCAGTAGTGTCCGGGACAGATATAACACTGAAGCTTTCTTT
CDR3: CASSVRDRYNTEAFF

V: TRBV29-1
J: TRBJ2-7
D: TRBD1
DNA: TGCAGCGTTGAACAAGTCGGGACAGGGCGCTACGAGCAGTACTTC
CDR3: CSVEQVGTGRYEQYF

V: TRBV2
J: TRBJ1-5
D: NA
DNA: TGTGCCAGCAGTCTTGACTCTCGAGAGCAGCCCCAGCATTTT
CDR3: CASSLDSREQPQHF

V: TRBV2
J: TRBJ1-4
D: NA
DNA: TGTGCCAGCAGTGCCAGACAGGCGACAACTAATGAAAAACTGTTTTTT
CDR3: CASSARQATTNEKLFF

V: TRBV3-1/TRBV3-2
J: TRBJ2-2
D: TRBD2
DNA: TGTGCCAGCAGCCTAGGACTAGCGGGAGTCTCCGGGGAGCTGTTTTTT
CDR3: CASSLGLAGVSGELFF

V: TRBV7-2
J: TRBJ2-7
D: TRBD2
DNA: TGTGCCAGCAGCCCCGGGGGGTCTCTGTTGGAGCAGTACTTC
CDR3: CASSPGGSLLEQYF

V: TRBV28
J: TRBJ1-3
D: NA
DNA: TGTGCCAGCAGTCCCCCTTCCCCTGGAAACACCATATATTTT
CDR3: CASSPPSPGNTIYF